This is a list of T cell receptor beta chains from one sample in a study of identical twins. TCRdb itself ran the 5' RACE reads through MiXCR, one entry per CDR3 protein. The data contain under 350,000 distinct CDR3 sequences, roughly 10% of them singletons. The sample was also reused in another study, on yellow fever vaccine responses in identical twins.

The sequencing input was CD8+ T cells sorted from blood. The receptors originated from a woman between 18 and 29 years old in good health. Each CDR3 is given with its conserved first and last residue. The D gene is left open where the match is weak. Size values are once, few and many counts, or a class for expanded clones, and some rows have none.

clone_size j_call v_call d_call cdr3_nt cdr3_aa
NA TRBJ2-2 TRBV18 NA TGTGCCAGCTCACCTGTCAGTTACACCGGGGAGCTGTTTTTT CASSPVSYTGELFF
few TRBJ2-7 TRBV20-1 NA TGCAGTGCCTCCTTAGGGGGGGCGCCGGGAGAGCAGTACTTC CSASLGGAPGEQYF
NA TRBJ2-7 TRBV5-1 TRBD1 TGCGCCAGCAGCTTGGGGGTAGGGGGCAACTACGAGCAGTACTTC CASSLGVGGNYEQYF
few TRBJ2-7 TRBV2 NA TGTGCCAGCAGCGACCCTCCGAGGCTTCCGACCTCCTACGAGCAGTACTTC CASSDPPRLPTSYEQYF
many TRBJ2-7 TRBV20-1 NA TGCAGTGCTAGAGAGATAACAGGGTCGGGTCTCTCCTACGAGCAGTACTTC CSAREITGSGLSYEQYF
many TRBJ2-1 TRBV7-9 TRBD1 TGTGCCAGCAGCTCCCGGGACAGGGCAACCTACAATGAGCAGTTCTTC CASSSRDRATYNEQFF
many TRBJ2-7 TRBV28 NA TGTGCCAGCAGGCACCAAGGCGAGCAGTACTTC CASRHQGEQYF
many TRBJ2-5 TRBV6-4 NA TGTGCCAGCAGTGAAGTCGCAGGGACGGGAGAGACCCAGTACTTC CASSEVAGTGETQYF
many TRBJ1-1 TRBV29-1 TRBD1 TGCAGCGTTGCGCCAGGGACAGTTAACACTGAAGCTTTCTTT CSVAPGTVNTEAFF
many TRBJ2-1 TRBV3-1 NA TGTGCCAGCAGCCAAAACCAGGGGATTCGGAATGAGCAGTTCTTC CASSQNQGIRNEQFF
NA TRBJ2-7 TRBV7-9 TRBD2 TGTGCCAGCAGCTTATTGGGGTCCGGAAGCGGGACCGAGCAGTACTTC CASSLLGSGSGTEQYF
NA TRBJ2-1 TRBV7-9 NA TGTGCCAGCAGCGCGAGCGGGCTAAGCTCCTACAATGAGCAGTTCTTC CASSASGLSSYNEQFF
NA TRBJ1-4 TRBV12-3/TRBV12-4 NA TGTGCCAGCAGTGTCCACAGGGATTTCGAAAAACTGTTTTTT CASSVHRDFEKLFF
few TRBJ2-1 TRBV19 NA TGTGCCAGTTATTGGTCCGGGGGCGATGAGCAGTTCTTC CASYWSGGDEQFF
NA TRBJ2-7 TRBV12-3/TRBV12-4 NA TGTGCCAGCAGTTTAGCGTTGATAGACCACGAGCAGTACTTC CASSLALIDHEQYF
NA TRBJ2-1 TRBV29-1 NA TGCAGCGCACCGGGACGCAACAATGAGCAGTTCTTC CSAPGRNNEQFF